This TCR beta chain was recorded in a study of response to subunit inactivated influenza vaccine listed by TCRdb under 2018. About the study as a whole: To follow how T cells responded to a trivalent subunit inactivated influenza vaccine, the researchers relied on deep quantitative profiling of the T cell receptor repertoire. Broader findings and caveats from the paper: The authors suggested that each seasonal influenza vaccination may recruit only a limited number of new T cells.

With respect to this clonotype: The specificity of this receptor is unknown. Base qualities are not provided; no much larger clone lies one nucleotide away.

The protocol used for the library was RT-PCR. The data were produced on an Illumina HiSeq 2500. Using fastp trimming at Q25 and MiXCR clonotype assembly, TCRdb reanalyzed the public sequencing data and kept in-frame beta chains. Rows with one shared CDR3 protein collapse into an entry with the most common genes and DNA. This sample gives around 570,000 distinct CDR3 sequences in total; about 7.6% of them show up just once. Under 15% of the sample belongs to the ten largest clones. The receptor was isolated from a man aged 50 to 69 who received an inactivated influenza vaccine. Donor details come from another sample of the same person, matched by shared clones. The sample consisted of PBMCs from blood, taken 23 months after vaccination.

The CDR3 amino acid sequence is: CAISESELPGQPQHF. Read as DNA, the sequence is TGTGCCATCAGTGAGTCGGAACTTCCCGGACAGCCCCAGCATTTT. The sequence joins TRBV10-3 to TRBJ1-5; the D gene identity is not certain. V was cut back by 0 bases and J by 7 bases, leaving a gap of 13 bases between them. The CDR3 numbers 15 residues from cysteine through phenylalanine. The read is trimmed to its CDR3 DNA, 45 bases read in frame from base 1. CDR1 and CDR2 were assigned from the germline V gene as ENHRY and SYGVKD.